Below are 23 T cell receptor beta chains sequenced from a single sample in a study of cytomegalovirus exposure and HLA in healthy donors. The study ran its PCR with 60 Vbeta and 13 Jbeta primers. The assay was immunoSEQ multiplex PCR, and TCRdb's table has in-frame clones only and misses some. The sample has approximately 150,000 clones, around 80% seen once; the top ten hold 1.5% to 2%. Source material: PBMCs. The source of these receptors is a woman between 40 and 50 years old in good health and CMV-seronegative.

This clone was seen a single time. The chain has TRBV19 and TRBJ2-7; D is possibly TRBD1 (5 bases). The CDR3 has 14 residues. The germline V gene has CDR1 LNHDA and CDR2 SQIVND (reference sequence). The ends were cut back, 4 bases at V and 5 bases at J, with 15 bases in the middle. This CDR3 is CASSTRKGWHEQYF. CDR3 DNA sequence: TGTGCCAGTAGTACTCGCAAGGGGTGGCACGAGCAGTACTTC.

The V call is TRBV10-2, the J call TRBJ2-2; 8 bases are a match to TRBD2. V was clipped by 3 bases and J by 6 bases; unmatched bases: 6. The CDR3 loop spans 15 amino acids. Germline V gene sequence: CDR1 WSHSY, CDR2 SAAADI. CDR3 protein: CASSDGRAESGELFF. The CDR3 coding sequence is TGCGCCAGCAGTGACGGGAGGGCCGAGTCCGGGGAGCTGTTTTTT.

DNA for the CDR3: TGTGCCGTAAAGGAGGATCCAAATAATTCACCCCTCCACTTT. Translating gives CAVKEDPNNSPLHF. The chain has TRBV7-2 and TRBJ1-6; D not resolved. V was shortened by 11 bases and J by 5 bases, with 16 bases between the two germline ends. Germline V gene sequence: CDR1 SGHTA, CDR2 FQGNSA. This CDR3 has 14 amino acids.

V usage is TRBV11-2 and J usage is TRBJ2-5; 8 bases agree with TRBD1. The length of the CDR3 is 14 residues. Germline values: CDR1 SGHAT, CDR2 FQNNGV. The V gene end was trimmed by 4 bases and the J gene end by 5 bases; junction bases not matched to a gene: 6. CDR3 nucleotides: TGTGCCAGCAGCTCCGGACAGGGAAGGGAGACCCAGTACTTC. It codes for CASSSGQGRETQYF. The full variable domain, rest sourced from reference TRBV11-2 and TRBJ2-5, is EAGVAQSPRYKIIEKRQSVAFWCNPISGHATLYWYQQILGQGPKLLIQFQNNGVVDDSQLPKDRFSAERLKGVDSTLKIQPAKLEDSAVYLCASSSGQGRETQYFGPGTRLLVL.

The V call is TRBV5-6, the J call TRBJ2-5; maybe TRBD2 (6 bases). Trimming pared 3 bases from V and 0 bases from J, leaving 9 bases between. The germline V gene encodes CDR1 SGHDT and CDR2 YYEEEE. This CDR3 has 14 residues. CDR3 residues: CASSSGVNQETQYF. The CDR3 nucleotides are TGTGCCAGCAGCTCGGGGGTAAACCAAGAGACCCAGTACTTC. Drawing the rest from reference TRBV5-6 and TRBJ2-5, the complete variable domain is DAGVTQSPTHLIKTRGQQVTLRCSPKSGHDTVSWYQQALGQGPQFIFQYYEEEERQRGNFPDRFSGHQFPNYSSELNVNALLLGDSALYLCASSSGVNQETQYFGPGTRLLVL.

V is TRBV7-9 and J is TRBJ1-5; weak D call: TRBD1 (6 bases). CDR1 and CDR2 (germline): SEHNR, FQNEAQ (reference sequence). There are 19 residues in the CDR3. Trimming left V 5 bases short and J 0 bases short, with 23 bases between. The CDR3 loop reads CASSQDYTTGRDSNQPQHF. The CDR3 bases are TGTGCCAGCAGCCAAGATTACACTACAGGGAGGGATAGCAATCAGCCCCAGCATTTT.

The genes are TRBV6-1 and TRBJ1-1; D perhaps matches TRBD1 (6 bases). Per germline, CDR1 MNHNS and CDR2 SASEGT. The CDR3 loop spans 14 amino acids. V was cut by 2 bases and J by 1 base, with 8 bases left in between. CDR3 nucleotide sequence: TGTGCCAGCAGTGAACAGGGGAGGAACACTGAAGCTTTCTTT. It codes for CASSEQGRNTEAFF.

The rearrangement uses TRBV11-2 and TRBJ2-5; D may be TRBD1 (6 bases). The V gene lost 5 bases and the J gene lost 11 bases, with 12 bases spanning the gap. The CDR3 has 11 residues. CDR1 is SGHAT and CDR2 is FQNNGV in the germline V gene. CDR3 DNA: TGTGCCAGCAGCGCAGGACAGTTTCAGTACTTC. This encodes CASSAGQFQYF.

There are a few counts of this clone. Different DNA sequences within this sample yield the same CDR3. Here the CDR3 reads CAWSGGTAGRTIYF. In DNA, the CDR3 is TGTGCCTGGAGTGGGGGGACAGCAGGCCGCACCATATATTTT. The chain employs TRBV30 and TRBJ1-3; 7 bases align to TRBD1. This CDR3 spans 14 amino acids. In germline, CDR1 is GTSNPN, CDR2 SVGIG (reference sequence). V lost 1 base to trimming and J lost 9 bases; unmatched junction nucleotides: 9.

This clone was observed once. V usage is TRBV5-1 and J usage is TRBJ2-7, with 8 bases that match TRBD1. V was clipped by 0 bases and J by 5 bases; unmatched bases: 4. This CDR3 has 14 amino acids. Germline V lookup: CDR1 SGHRS, CDR2 YFSETQ. The CDR3 DNA is TGCGCCAGCAGCTTGGTCGACAGGGGACACGAGCAGTACTTC. Translation: CASSLVDRGHEQYF.

The genes are TRBV10-3 and TRBJ2-2; 8 nucleotides match TRBD2. The CDR3 is made up of 18 amino acids. CDR1 and CDR2 from the germline V gene are ENHRY and SYGVKD. V shed 2 bases, J shed 0 bases, and the junction held 8 bases outside the gene matches. The CDR3 protein is CAISEIFSGSANTGELFF. The DNA of the CDR3 is TGTGCCATCAGTGAGATTTTCAGCGGGAGCGCGAACACCGGGGAGCTGTTTTTT.

The CDR3 DNA sequence: TGCGCCAGCAGCTTGTCACAGAAATACCCTGGCTACACCTTC. Translation gives CASSLSQKYPGYTF. V and J are TRBV5-1 and TRBJ1-2; D is unresolved. V was trimmed by 1 base and J by 7 bases, leaving 14 bases between them. The CDR3 is 14 residues long. CDR1 is SGHRS, CDR2 YFSETQ, per germline.

The chain links TRBV7-2 to TRBJ2-1, with 11 bases matching TRBD2. There are 16 residues in the CDR3. V shed 3 bases and J 4 bases; nucleotides not matched to a gene: 5. Germline V gives CDR1 SGHTA, CDR2 FQGNSA. CDR3 bases: TGTGCCAGCAGCTTTACTCTAGCGGGAGGTTACAATGAGCAGTTCTTC. It translates to CASSFTLAGGYNEQFF.

This clone was seen a handful of times. The chain carries TRBV4-2 and TRBJ1-5, with D hard to call. CDR1 and CDR2 (germline): LGHNA, YNFKEQ. CDR3 length equals 16 residues. V shed 0 bases and J shed 7 bases, with 16 bases lying between them. CDR3 sequence: CASSQDLEGGAQPQHF. CDR3 nucleotides: TGTGCCAGCAGCCAAGATTTGGAGGGTGGTGCCCAGCCCCAGCATTTT.

This clone has a single count. The V and J genes are TRBV4-3 and TRBJ2-5; weak D call: TRBD1 (6 bases). The last part of the DNA fits TRBJ2-7 better; the J call may be wrong. Germline CDR1 reads LGHNA; CDR2 reads YSLEER. CDR3 size: 13 residues. The DNA for the CDR3 is TGCGCCAGCAGCCAAGCGGACAGTAACGAGCAGTACTTC. The encoded protein is CASSQADSNEQYF.

V gene TRBV11-2 combines with J gene TRBJ1-1; the D gene is possibly TRBD1 (6 bases). Trimming stripped 7 bases from V and 2 bases from J, with 26 bases between. The length of the CDR3 is 18 residues. Per germline, CDR1 SGHAT and CDR2 FQNNGV. CDR3 region: CASNQRRGGGSGNTEAFF. In DNA, the CDR3 is TGTGCCAGCAACCAGAGAAGGGGAGGGGGATCGGGTAACACTGAAGCTTTCTTT.

The chain employs TRBV4-3 and TRBJ2-1; 12 bases align to TRBD2. V trimming: 4 bases; J trimming: 5 bases; junction bases outside the gene matches: 12. Germline V gene sequence: CDR1 LGHNA, CDR2 YSLEER. The CDR3 is 18 amino acids. The CDR3 DNA reads TGCGCCAGCAGCCTAAGGAGCCCCGGACTAGCGGGACACAATGAGCAGTTCTTC. Amino acid sequence: CASSLRSPGLAGHNEQFF.

The chain recombines TRBV5-6 with TRBJ2-1; perhaps TRBD2 as D (6 bases). This CDR3 has 14 amino acids. V dropped 4 bases and J dropped 0 bases, with 8 bases sitting between them. Germline V lookup: CDR1 SGHDT, CDR2 YYEEEE. The CDR3 DNA follows: TGTGCCAGCAGCCCGGGAGCCTCCTACAATGAGCAGTTCTTC. This codes for CASSPGASYNEQFF. Full variable domain (outside the CDR3, taken from reference TRBV5-6 and TRBJ2-1): DAGVTQSPTHLIKTRGQQVTLRCSPKSGHDTVSWYQQALGQGPQFIFQYYEEEERQRGNFPDRFSGHQFPNYSSELNVNALLLGDSALYLCASSPGASYNEQFFGPGTRLTVL.

The CDR3 bases are TGTGCCAGCAGCTCAGCAACGGAGAACTCACCCAATGAGCAGTTCTTC. As protein: CASSSATENSPNEQFF. V gene TRBV7-9 combines with J gene TRBJ2-1; D call uncertain. V was clipped by 4 bases and J by 6 bases, with 19 bases between them. CDR1 and CDR2 (germline): SEHNR, FQNEAQ (reference sequence). This CDR3 is built from 16 residues.

The CDR3 is CASSQSGVEGSAKNIQYF. Written as DNA, the CDR3 is TGCGCCAGCAGTCAATCAGGGGTGGAGGGATCCGCCAAAAACATTCAGTACTTC. The chain has TRBV23-1 and TRBJ2-4; weak D call: TRBD2 (6 bases). TRBV23-1 is labeled an ORF, and its function is uncertain. The V end was cut by 0 bases, the J end by 1 base, with 16 bases between. The CDR3 sequence is 18 residues long.

V and J are TRBV27 and TRBJ2-7; TRBD2 might be the D (5 bases). The CDR3 has 14 amino acids. Trimming took 2 bases from V and 5 from J, leaving 13 bases between them. Germline lookup yields CDR1 MNHEY and CDR2 SMNVEV (reference sequence). In DNA form, the CDR3 reads TGTGCCAGCAGTTTAACCGGGAACTGGAACGAGCAGTACTTC. Protein product: CASSLTGNWNEQYF.

This chain joins TRBV10-1 and TRBJ2-7; D might be TRBD2 (5 bases). CDR3 length equals 14 residues. V was pared by 11 bases and J by 2 bases, with 19 bases between. Germline V gives CDR1 WNHNN, CDR2 SYGVQD (reference sequence). In DNA form, the CDR3 reads TGCGCCCCTACACCGGACTGTTTGACCTACGAGCAGTACTTC. This gives the protein CAPTPDCLTYEQYF.

V is TRBV7-6 and J is TRBJ2-7; D perhaps matches TRBD1 (5 bases). Trimming pared 6 bases from V and 7 bases from J, leaving 16 bases between. Per germline, CDR1 SGHVS and CDR2 FNYEAQ. The CDR3 has 13 amino acids. The CDR3 region is CASSLDRYGEQYF. Written as DNA, the CDR3 is TGTGCCAGCAGTCTTGACAGATATGGAGAGCAGTACTTC.